A single sample gave rise to the 3 T cell receptor beta chains below, sequenced in a study of cytomegalovirus exposure and HLA in healthy donors. PCR primers comprised 60 Vbeta and 13 Jbeta primers. The assay was immunoSEQ multiplex PCR, and TCRdb's table has in-frame clones only and misses some. The sample has roughly 180,000 clones, about 75% seen once. What was sequenced was PBMCs. These receptors all come from a female donor in good health and CMV-seronegative.

The chain combines TRBV13 with TRBJ2-1, with 7 positions matching TRBD2. CDR1 PRHDT and CDR2 FYEKMQ come from the germline V gene (reference sequence). Trimming at V came to 5 bases and at J to 8 bases, leaving 9 bases not matched to a gene. CDR3 length equals 14 residues. CDR3 amino acids: CASSTLGLPDEQFF. In DNA form, the CDR3 reads TGTGCCAGCAGCACGTTGGGACTACCGGATGAGCAGTTCTTC.

The gene calls are TRBV27 and TRBJ2-1, with D maybe TRBD2 (5 bases). The germline V and J ends were trimmed by 3 bases and 5 bases, with 11 bases remaining between them. The germline gives CDR1 MNHEY, CDR2 SMNVEV (reference sequence). The length of the CDR3 is 14 residues. The CDR3 DNA reads TGTGCCAGCAGTTTGGCCCGGGGTGACAATGAGCAGTTCTTC. It encodes CASSLARGDNEQFF.

V usage is TRBV21-1 and J usage is TRBJ1-1; the table's D gene call, TRBD1, was not cross checked with the DNA. TRBV21-1 is a pseudogene locus. The CDR3 has 15 amino acids. The CDR3 loop is CASSKRQGLNTEAFF. The DNA for the CDR3 is TGTGCCAGCAGCAAAAGACAGGGCTTGAACACTGAAGCTTTCTTT.